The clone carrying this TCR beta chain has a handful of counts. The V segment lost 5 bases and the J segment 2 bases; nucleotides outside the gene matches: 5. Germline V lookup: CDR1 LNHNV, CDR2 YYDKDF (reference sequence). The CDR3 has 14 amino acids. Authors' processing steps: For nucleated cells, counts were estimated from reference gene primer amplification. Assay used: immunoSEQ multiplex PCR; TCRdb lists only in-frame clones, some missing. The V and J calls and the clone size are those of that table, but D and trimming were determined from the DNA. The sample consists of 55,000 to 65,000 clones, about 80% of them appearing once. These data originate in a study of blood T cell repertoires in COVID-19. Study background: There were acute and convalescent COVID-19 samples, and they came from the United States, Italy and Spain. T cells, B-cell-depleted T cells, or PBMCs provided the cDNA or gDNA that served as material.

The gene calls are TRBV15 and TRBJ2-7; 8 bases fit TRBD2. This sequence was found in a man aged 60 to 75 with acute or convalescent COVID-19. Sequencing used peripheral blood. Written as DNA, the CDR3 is TGTGCCACCAGCCAACGGGGGGGAACCTACGAGCAGTACTTC. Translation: CATSQRGGTYEQYF.